These 25 T cell receptor beta chains were sequenced from one sample in a study of OX40 agonist ivuxolimab in advanced cancers. The assay was immunoSEQ multiplex PCR, and TCRdb's table has in-frame clones only and misses some. The sample has tens of thousands of clones, 90% to 95% seen once; the top ten hold about 19%. The sequencing used CD4+ or CD8+ T cells sorted from blood, collected in a trial of the OX40 agonist ivuxolimab. These TCRs come from an adult with an advanced solid tumor such as melanoma, head and neck, liver or kidney cancer.

The chain has TRBV6-4 and TRBJ2-1; 9 nucleotides line up with TRBD1. The CDR3 consists of 17 residues. V was pared by 5 bases and J by 3 bases, with 11 bases of the junction left unmatched. Per germline, CDR1 MRHNA and CDR2 SNTAGT. Here the CDR3 reads CASSPTGTGYSYNEQFF. Here the CDR3 DNA reads TGTGCCAGCAGTCCTACCGGGACAGGGTACAGCTACAATGAGCAGTTCTTC.

The rearrangement uses TRBV6-1 and TRBJ2-5, with no clear D. Trimming cost V 6 bases and J 5 bases, with 19 bases left between them. This CDR3 comprises 15 residues. Germline values: CDR1 MNHNS, CDR2 SASEGT. DNA of the CDR3: TGTGCCAGCAGGGGAACCCTTCAGATGGGTGAGACCCAGTACTTC. Protein sequence: CASRGTLQMGETQYF.

The rearrangement uses TRBV27 and TRBJ2-7, with a tentative D call TRBD1 (6 bases). CDR1 is MNHEY and CDR2 is SMNVEV in the germline V gene (reference sequence). V was clipped by 2 bases and J by 1 base, with 15 bases between them. CDR3 length: 16 amino acids. CDR3 coding DNA: TGTGCCAGCAGTTTAAGGGCAGGGGTACCTTCCTACGAGCAGTACTTC. Its translation is CASSLRAGVPSYEQYF.

The chain links TRBV11-1 to TRBJ2-3; D remains ambiguous. This CDR3 is 13 amino acids long. With 6 bases removed from V and 1 base from J, the gap between germline ends came to 8 bases. Germline V gene lookup returns CDR1 SGHAT and CDR2 FQDESV (reference sequence). The CDR3 sequence is CASRAQRTDTQYF. The CDR3 nucleotides are TGTGCCAGCAGGGCCCAACGCACAGATACGCAGTATTTT.

This chain's CDR3 is CASSLVDEQYF. The CDR3 DNA reads as TGCGCCAGCAGCTTGGTCGACGAGCAGTACTTC. J is TRBJ2-5 and V is TRBV5-1; D gene ambiguous. The assigned J gene may be wrong: the sequence end matches TRBJ2-7 better. Germline CDR1 is SGHRS and CDR2 is YFSETQ. This CDR3 spans 11 amino acids.

The chain joins TRBV28 to TRBJ2-7; D call uncertain. Trimming stripped 5 bases from V and 3 bases from J, with 8 bases between. The CDR3 is made up of 12 amino acids. Germline V gene data show CDR1 as MDHEN and CDR2 as SYDVKM. The DNA for the CDR3 is TGTGCCAGCAGTCTTGGTCTCTACGAGCAGTACTTC. It codes for CASSLGLYEQYF.

The count of this clone is one. The genes are TRBV6-5 and TRBJ1-1; no clear D gene. The CDR3 sequence is 13 residues long. V dropped 6 bases and J dropped 5 bases, with 13 bases sitting between them. Germline lookup yields CDR1 MNHEY and CDR2 SVGAGI. The CDR3 loop is CASRLDYGTEAFF. For the CDR3, the DNA is TGTGCCAGCAGGCTTGACTATGGGACTGAAGCTTTCTTT.

J is TRBJ2-1 and V is TRBV27; TRBD2 might be the D (5 bases). The CDR3 contains 19 residues. Between the trimmed V and J ends, which lost 1 base and 4 bases, there was a span of 23 bases. Germline CDR1 is MNHEY and CDR2 is SMNVEV (reference sequence). In nucleotides, the CDR3 is TGTGCCAGCAGTTTATTCCTCACTAGATTATCCAGTCAATACAATGAGCAGTTCTTC. It translates to CASSLFLTRLSSQYNEQFF.

The chain employs TRBV19 and TRBJ2-7; 10 bases align to TRBD2. The V segment lost 9 bases and the J segment 2 bases; nucleotides outside the gene matches: 10. The CDR3 runs 15 residues. Per germline, CDR1 LNHDA and CDR2 SQIVND (reference sequence). In nucleotides, the CDR3 is TGTGCCAGCCGAACTAGCGGGATTATCCCCTACGAGCAGTACTTC. It codes for CASRTSGIIPYEQYF.

This chain joins TRBV4-1 and TRBJ2-3; D is uncertain. Germline CDR1 MGHRA, CDR2 YSYEKL. The CDR3 has 12 amino acids. Trimming removed 4 bases at V and 4 bases at J, with 6 bases between. CDR3 loop: CASSLTSDTQYF. CDR3 sequence (DNA): TGCGCCAGCAGCCTCACTTCAGATACGCAGTATTTT.

The V call is TRBV7-6, the J call TRBJ2-3, with 7 nucleotides matching TRBD2. CDR1 and CDR2 (germline): SGHVS, FNYEAQ. Losses at the gene ends were 1 base for V and 3 bases for J; bases not matched to a gene: 7. The CDR3 is 16 amino acids. The CDR3 here is CASSLVAGESTDTQYF. The CDR3 nucleotides read TGTGCCAGCAGCTTAGTGGCGGGAGAGTCAACAGATACGCAGTATTTT.

This sequence joins TRBV7-9 and TRBJ2-7; unclear D gene. V lost 6 bases and J lost 2, with 8 bases in between. The CDR3 consists of 12 residues. The V gene's germline CDR1 is SEHNR and CDR2 FQNEAQ (reference sequence). In DNA form, the CDR3 reads TGTGCCAGCAGTCCCTCGGCCTACGAGCAGTACTTC. Translating gives CASSPSAYEQYF.

The count of this clone is one. The chain employs TRBV30 and TRBJ2-2; 11 positions agree with TRBD2. This CDR3 is 12 amino acids long. CDR1 is GTSNPN and CDR2 is SVGIG in the germline V gene (reference sequence). The J segment lost 6 bases and the V segment lost 7 bases, leaving 1 base of the junction unmatched. The CDR3 nucleotides read TGTGCCTCGGGACTAGCGGCCGGGGAGCTGTTTTTT. As protein: CASGLAAGELFF.

This chain links TRBV27 with TRBJ2-3; D is perhaps TRBD2 (5 bases). V lost 1 base and J lost 4, with 9 bases in between. The CDR3 has 14 amino acids. Germline CDR1 MNHEY, CDR2 SMNVEV (reference sequence). The CDR3 here is CASSLLDGADTQYF. DNA of the CDR3: TGTGCCAGCAGTTTATTAGACGGGGCAGATACGCAGTATTTT.

The chain uses TRBV2 and TRBJ2-2; D ambiguous. CDR3 length equals 15 residues. The V and J ends lost 4 bases and 2 bases respectively, with 11 bases between them. Germline V gives CDR1 SNHLY, CDR2 FYNNEI. The CDR3, as DNA: TGTGCCAGCAGTGGAGGCGCAACTAACACCGGGGAGCTGTTTTTT. This codes for CASSGGATNTGELFF.

This clone was picked up one time. The chain links TRBV5-1 to TRBJ2-7, with 9 nucleotides matching TRBD1. CDR3 length: 14 residues. The V segment lost 5 bases and the J segment 3 bases; nucleotides outside the gene matches: 6. Germline V gene sequence: CDR1 SGHRS, CDR2 YFSETQ. CDR3: CASRKGQGIYEQYF. The CDR3 nucleotides read TGCGCCAGCAGAAAGGGACAGGGAATCTACGAGCAGTACTTC.

The V and J genes are TRBV6-5 and TRBJ1-2; unclear D gene. Germline CDR1 is MNHEY and CDR2 is SVGAGI. Trimming left V 2 bases short and J 4 bases short, with 8 bases between. The CDR3 has 13 residues. CDR3 protein: CASSYPGSYGYTF. The CDR3 coding sequence is TGTGCCAGCAGTTACCCCGGTAGCTATGGCTACACCTTC.

The chain combines TRBV27 with TRBJ2-1; 14 nucleotides match TRBD2. This CDR3 region has 15 residues. Germline V CDR1 and CDR2: MNHEY, SMNVEV (reference sequence). J gave up 6 bases and V 2 bases, and 0 bases lay outside the gene matches. The CDR3 coding sequence is TGTGCCAGCAGTTTAGGGACTAGCGGGGGCAATGAGCAGTTCTTC. Its translation: CASSLGTSGGNEQFF.

V usage is TRBV2 and J usage is TRBJ1-4; unclear D gene. The V end was cut by 7 bases, the J end by 8 bases, with 14 bases between. CDR3 size: 13 residues. Germline V CDR1 and CDR2: SNHLY, FYNNEI. CDR3 sequence reads: CASTKIEREKLFF. The CDR3, as DNA: TGTGCCAGCACCAAAATAGAAAGGGAAAAACTGTTTTTT.

V gene TRBV5-6 combines with J gene TRBJ2-1, with D perhaps TRBD1 (7 bases). V lost 2 bases and J 9 bases, leaving 12 bases between the germline ends. The germline CDR1 and CDR2 sequences are SGHDT and YYEEEE. The CDR3 totals 13 residues. Here the CDR3 reads CASSFGTAGEQFF. The CDR3, as DNA: TGTGCCAGCAGCTTCGGGACAGCGGGTGAGCAGTTCTTC.

This clone appeared a single time. One end of the junction fails to match germline, which may point to a read error. This rearrangement joins TRBV9 to TRBJ2-5; D may match TRBD1 or TRBD2 (5 bases each). The CDR3 is 16 amino acids. The germline V gene encodes CDR1 SGDLS and CDR2 YYNGEE. The CDR3 is CASSTSGAPGQGTQYF. The DNA of the CDR3 is TGTGCCAGCAGCACCTCCGGGGCCCCAGGACAAGGGACCCAGTACTTC.

The chain is built from TRBV2 and TRBJ2-7, with D perhaps TRBD2 (7 bases). This CDR3 has 13 residues. Germline assignment: CDR1 SNHLY and CDR2 FYNNEI. V gave up 7 bases and J gave up 6 bases, with 16 bases separating them. DNA for the CDR3: TGTGCCAGCAATCAAGGGGCGGGGGCCGAGCAGTACTTC. Protein product: CASNQGAGAEQYF.

The CDR3 region has the DNA TGTGCCAGCAGCGTAGGATCGGACGATACGCAGTATTTT. It is translated as CASSVGSDDTQYF. The genes are TRBV9 and TRBJ2-3; D is unclear. V was shortened by 0 bases and J by 6 bases, with 8 bases between the two germline ends. The germline CDR1 and CDR2 sequences are SGDLS and YYNGEE. The CDR3 loop spans 13 amino acids.

The chain employs TRBV6-5 and TRBJ1-1, with D possibly being TRBD1 (5 bases). Germline-derived CDR1 and CDR2 are MNHEY and SVGAGI. V gave up 2 bases and J gave up 3 bases, with 7 bases separating them. This CDR3 region has 13 residues. CDR3 sequence: CASSYTGYTEAFF. DNA of the CDR3: TGTGCCAGCAGTTACACAGGATACACTGAAGCTTTCTTT.

This clone was counted between two and nine times. The chain is built from TRBV6-1 and TRBJ2-7; D unresolved. The CDR3 loop spans 13 amino acids. Germline V gives CDR1 MNHNS, CDR2 SASEGT. V lost 3 bases, J lost 6 bases, and 12 bases lay in between. CDR3 bases: TGTGCCAGCAGTGACGATTCGGTCGGCGAGCAGTACTTC. This gives the protein CASSDDSVGEQYF.